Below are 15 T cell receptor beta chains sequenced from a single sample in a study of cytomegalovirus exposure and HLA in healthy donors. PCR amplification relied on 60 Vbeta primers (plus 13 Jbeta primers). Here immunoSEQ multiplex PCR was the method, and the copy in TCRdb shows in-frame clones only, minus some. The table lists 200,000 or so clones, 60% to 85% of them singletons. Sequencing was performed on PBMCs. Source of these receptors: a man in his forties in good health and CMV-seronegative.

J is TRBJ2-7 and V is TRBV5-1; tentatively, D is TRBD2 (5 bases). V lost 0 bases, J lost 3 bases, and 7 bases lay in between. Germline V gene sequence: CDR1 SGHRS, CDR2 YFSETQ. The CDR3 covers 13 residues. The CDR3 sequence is CASSLGGFYEQYF. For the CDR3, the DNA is TGCGCCAGCAGCTTGGGAGGGTTCTACGAGCAGTACTTC. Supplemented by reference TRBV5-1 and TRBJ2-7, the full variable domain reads KAGVTQTPRYLIKTRGQQVTLSCSPISGHRSVSWYQQTPGQGLQFLFEYFSETQRNKGNFPGRFSGRQFSNSRSEMNVSTLELGDSALYLCASSLGGFYEQYFGPGTRLTVT.

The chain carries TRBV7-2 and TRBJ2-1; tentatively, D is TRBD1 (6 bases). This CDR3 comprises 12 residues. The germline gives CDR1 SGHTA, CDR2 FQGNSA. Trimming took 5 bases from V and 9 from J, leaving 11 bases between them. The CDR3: CASSQQGLEQFF. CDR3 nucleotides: TGTGCCAGCAGCCAGCAGGGGCTTGAGCAGTTCTTC.

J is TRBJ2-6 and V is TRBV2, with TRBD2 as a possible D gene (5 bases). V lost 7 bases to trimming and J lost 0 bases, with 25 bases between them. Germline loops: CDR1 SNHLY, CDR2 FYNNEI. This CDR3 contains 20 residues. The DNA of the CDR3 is TGTGCCAGCATTCTCCCATCCGGGATTTCCTCAAGCTCTGGGGCCAACGTCCTGACTTTC. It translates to CASILPSGISSSSGANVLTF.

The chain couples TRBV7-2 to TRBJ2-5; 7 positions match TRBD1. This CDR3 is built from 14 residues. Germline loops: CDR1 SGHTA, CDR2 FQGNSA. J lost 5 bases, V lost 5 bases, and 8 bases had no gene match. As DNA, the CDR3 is TGTGCCAGCAGCAACCGAGGGGGCATGGAGACCCAGTACTTC. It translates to CASSNRGGMETQYF.

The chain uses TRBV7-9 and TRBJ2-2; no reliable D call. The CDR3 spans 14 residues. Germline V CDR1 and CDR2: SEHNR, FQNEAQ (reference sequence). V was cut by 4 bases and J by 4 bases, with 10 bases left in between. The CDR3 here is CASSSTQGTGELFF. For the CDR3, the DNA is TGTGCCAGCAGCTCGACACAAGGCACCGGGGAGCTGTTTTTT.

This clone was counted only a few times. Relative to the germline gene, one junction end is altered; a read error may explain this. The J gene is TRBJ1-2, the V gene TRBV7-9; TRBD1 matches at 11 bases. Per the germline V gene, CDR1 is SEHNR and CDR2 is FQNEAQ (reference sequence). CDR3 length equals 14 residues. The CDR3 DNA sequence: TGTTCCAGCAGCTCGGGACAGGGGGACTATGGCTACACCTTC. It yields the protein CSSSSGQGDYGYTF.

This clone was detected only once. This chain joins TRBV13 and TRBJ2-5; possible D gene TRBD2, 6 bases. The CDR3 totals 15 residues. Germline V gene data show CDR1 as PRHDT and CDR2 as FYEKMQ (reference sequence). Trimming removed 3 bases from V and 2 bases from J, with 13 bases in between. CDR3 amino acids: CASSLGGLRQETQYF. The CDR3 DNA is TGTGCCAGCAGCTTGGGCGGACTACGGCAAGAGACCCAGTACTTC.

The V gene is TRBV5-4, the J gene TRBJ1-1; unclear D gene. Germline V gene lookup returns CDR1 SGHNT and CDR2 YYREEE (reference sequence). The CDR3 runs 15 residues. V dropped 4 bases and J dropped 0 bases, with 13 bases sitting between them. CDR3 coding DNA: TGTGCCAGCAGCCTAGGACTTCATCTGAACACTGAAGCTTTCTTT. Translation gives CASSLGLHLNTEAFF.

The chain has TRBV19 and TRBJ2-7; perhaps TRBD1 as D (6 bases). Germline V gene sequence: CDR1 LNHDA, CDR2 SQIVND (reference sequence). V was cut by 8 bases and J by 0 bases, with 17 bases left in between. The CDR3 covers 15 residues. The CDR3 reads CASARGDSSSYEQYF. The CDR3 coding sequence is TGTGCCAGTGCCAGGGGTGACTCCAGCTCCTACGAGCAGTACTTC.

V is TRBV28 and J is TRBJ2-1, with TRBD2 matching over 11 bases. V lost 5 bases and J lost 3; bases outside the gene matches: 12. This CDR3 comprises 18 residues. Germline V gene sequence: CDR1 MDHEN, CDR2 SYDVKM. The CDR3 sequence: CASSPTMPGLAVYNEQFF. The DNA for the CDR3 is TGTGCCAGCAGTCCAACTATGCCGGGACTAGCGGTCTACAATGAGCAGTTCTTC.

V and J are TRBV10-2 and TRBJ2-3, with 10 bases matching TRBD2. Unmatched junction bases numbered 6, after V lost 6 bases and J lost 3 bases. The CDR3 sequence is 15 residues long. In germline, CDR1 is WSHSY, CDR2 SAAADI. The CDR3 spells CASRPTSGPTDTQYF. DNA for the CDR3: TGCGCCAGCAGACCGACTAGCGGGCCAACAGATACGCAGTATTTT.

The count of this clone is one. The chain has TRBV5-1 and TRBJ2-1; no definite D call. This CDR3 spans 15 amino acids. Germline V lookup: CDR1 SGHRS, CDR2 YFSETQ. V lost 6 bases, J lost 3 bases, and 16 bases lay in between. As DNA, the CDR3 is TGCGCCAGCAAACGTGTGACGGGTTTCTACAATGAGCAGTTCTTC. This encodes CASKRVTGFYNEQFF.

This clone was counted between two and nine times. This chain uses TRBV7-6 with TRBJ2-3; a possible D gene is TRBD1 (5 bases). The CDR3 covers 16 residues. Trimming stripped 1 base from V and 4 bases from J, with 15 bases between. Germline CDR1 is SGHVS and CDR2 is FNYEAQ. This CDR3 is CASSLVGRVSSDTQYF. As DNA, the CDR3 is TGTGCCAGCAGCTTAGTGGGCAGGGTGTCGTCAGATACGCAGTATTTT. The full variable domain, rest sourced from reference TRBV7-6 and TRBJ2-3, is GAGVSQSPRYKVTKRGQDVALRCDPISGHVSLYWYRQALGQGPEFLTYFNYEAQQDKSGLPNDRFSAERPEGSISTLTIQRTEQRDSAMYRCASSLVGRVSSDTQYFGPGTRLTVL.

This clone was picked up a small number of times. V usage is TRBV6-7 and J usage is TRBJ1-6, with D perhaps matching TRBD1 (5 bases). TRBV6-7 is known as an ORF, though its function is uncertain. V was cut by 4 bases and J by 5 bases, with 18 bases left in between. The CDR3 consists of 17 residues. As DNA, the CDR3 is TGTGCCAGCAGTTTACGTTGGGGGGTAGACAATAATTCACCCCTCCACTTT. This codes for CASSLRWGVDNNSPLHF.

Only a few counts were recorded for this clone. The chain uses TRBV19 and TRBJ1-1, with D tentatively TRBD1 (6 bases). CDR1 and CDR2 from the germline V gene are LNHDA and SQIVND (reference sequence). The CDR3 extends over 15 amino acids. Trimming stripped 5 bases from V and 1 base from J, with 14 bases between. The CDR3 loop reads CASSPIDRPNTEAFF. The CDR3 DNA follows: TGTGCCAGTAGTCCCATCGACAGGCCGAACACTGAAGCTTTCTTT.